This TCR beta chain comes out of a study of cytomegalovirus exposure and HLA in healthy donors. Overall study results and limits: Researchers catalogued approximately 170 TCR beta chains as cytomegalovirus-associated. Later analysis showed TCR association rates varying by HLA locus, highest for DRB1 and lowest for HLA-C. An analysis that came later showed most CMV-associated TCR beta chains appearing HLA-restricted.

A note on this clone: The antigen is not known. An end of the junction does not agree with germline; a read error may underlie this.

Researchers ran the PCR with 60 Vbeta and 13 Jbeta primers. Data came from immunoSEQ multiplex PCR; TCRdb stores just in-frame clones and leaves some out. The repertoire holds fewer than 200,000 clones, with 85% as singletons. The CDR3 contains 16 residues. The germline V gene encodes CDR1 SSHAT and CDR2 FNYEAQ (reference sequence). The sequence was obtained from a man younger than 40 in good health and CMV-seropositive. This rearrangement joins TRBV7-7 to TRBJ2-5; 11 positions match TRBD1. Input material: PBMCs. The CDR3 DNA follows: TGTGCTAGCAGCCGTTCCGGGACAGGGGGTCCTGAGACCCAGTACTTC. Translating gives CASSRSGTGGPETQYF.